This TCR beta chain is from a study of control samples from healthy donors and cancer patients. The data were produced by immunoSEQ multiplex PCR, yet TCRdb's version contains in-frame clones alone and is incomplete. The sample records 100,000 to 150,000 clones, around 90% being singletons. The CDR3 runs 16 residues. CDR1 and CDR2 from the germline V gene are SGDLS and YYNGEE. Trimming pared 1 base from V and 0 bases from J, leaving 12 bases between. The source material was blood. This chain uses TRBV9 with TRBJ2-3, with D possibly TRBD2 on 6 matching bases. This receptor was taken from a man aged 18 to 30 in good health. CDR3 nucleotides: TGTGCCAGCAGCGTATCGGGCGGGACCAGCACAGATACGCAGTATTTT. The encoded protein is CASSVSGGTSTDTQYF.